What follows describes a single TCR beta chain. Its antigen is as yet unknown. This sample is drawn from a study of cytomegalovirus exposure and HLA in healthy donors. Primers for the PCR totalled 60 Vbeta and 13 Jbeta. The table came from immunoSEQ multiplex PCR; TCRdb's copy has only in-frame clones and leaves some out. The data contain roughly 100,000 clones, 60% to 80% of them seen just once; the ten biggest clones take up roughly 2.6%. General observations from the study: The authors reported that TCR beta sequences could predict HLA-A and HLA-B alleles. These predictions were accurate for most subjects in the first cohort.

V lost 6 bases and J lost 4; bases outside the gene matches: 18. The CDR3 consists of 18 residues. Germline assignment: CDR1 MNHEY and CDR2 SMNVEV (reference sequence). This TCR derives from a man over 45 in good health and CMV-seropositive. This chain joins TRBV27 and TRBJ1-1, with 9 bases lining up with TRBD1. Sequencing was done on a sample of PBMCs. The chain's CDR3 is CASSPSPGQGLGGTEAFF. In nucleotides, the CDR3 is TGTGCCAGCAGCCCAAGTCCGGGACAGGGTCTCGGAGGCACTGAAGCTTTCTTT.